Presented here are 23 T cell receptor beta chains from one specimen sequenced in a study of cytomegalovirus exposure and HLA in healthy donors. In the PCR, 60 Vbeta and 13 Jbeta primers were used. Sequencing was performed with immunoSEQ multiplex PCR; in TCRdb, only in-frame clones are kept and a portion is missing. The data contain approximately 190,000 clones, around 87% of them singletons. The specimen was PBMCs. All receptors come from a man between 25 and 39 years old in good health and CMV-seronegative.

The CDR3 is CASSSTSRGNNEQFF. DNA for the CDR3: TGTGCCAGCAGCTCCACATCCAGAGGCAACAATGAGCAGTTCTTC. The chain links TRBV7-8 to TRBJ2-1; no clear D gene. V gave up 4 bases and J gave up 5 bases, with 15 bases separating them. The CDR3 consists of 15 residues. The V gene's germline CDR1 is SGHVS and CDR2 FQNEAQ.

This clone was found a few times. The V and J genes are TRBV25-1 and TRBJ1-3; D call uncertain. CDR1 and CDR2 (germline): MGHDK, SYGVNS. This CDR3 comprises 17 residues. Trimming left V 4 bases short and J 0 bases short, with 16 bases between. CDR3 sequence reads: CASSVPFGSSSGNTIYF. The CDR3 bases are TGTGCCAGCAGTGTTCCATTCGGTTCAAGCTCTGGAAACACCATATATTTT.

This clone is a singleton in its sample. This chain uses TRBV10-2 with TRBJ2-7, with unresolved D. Germline CDR1 reads WSHSY; CDR2 reads SAAADI. The CDR3 covers 13 residues. The V end was cut by 3 bases, the J end by 2 bases, with 8 bases between. CDR3 sequence reads: CASSDGVAYEQYF. The CDR3 nucleotides read TGCGCCAGCAGTGACGGTGTCGCCTACGAGCAGTACTTC.

The chain combines TRBV7-9 with TRBJ1-5, with D possibly being TRBD1 (6 bases). The germline V gene encodes CDR1 SEHNR and CDR2 FQNEAQ (reference sequence). This CDR3 contains 14 residues. V was clipped by 6 bases and J by 3 bases, with 12 bases between them. As DNA, the CDR3 is TGTGCCAGCAGTCGACCAGGGGCCAATCAGCCCCAGCATTTT. Protein sequence: CASSRPGANQPQHF.

The V and J genes are TRBV5-1 and TRBJ2-1; 7 bases align to TRBD1. The V and J ends lost 3 bases and 4 bases, in that order; junction bases with no gene match: 7. The CDR3 loop spans 15 amino acids. Germline CDR1 is SGHRS and CDR2 is YFSETQ. The DNA of the CDR3 is TGCGCCAGCAGCTCGGCCATACAGGGGTACAATGAGCAGTTCTTC. Residues: CASSSAIQGYNEQFF.

V usage is TRBV7-9 and J usage is TRBJ2-7; the match to TRBD2 covers 8 bases. Trimming took 5 bases from V and 3 from J; bases not matched to a gene: 6. Germline V lookup: CDR1 SEHNR, CDR2 FQNEAQ (reference sequence). The CDR3 is made up of 14 amino acids. CDR3 in DNA: TGTGCCAGCAGCCCCAGCGGGGGCTACTACGAGCAGTACTTC. It specifies CASSPSGGYYEQYF.

This clone has a handful of counts. The gene calls are TRBV5-6 and TRBJ2-1; D is ambiguous. Trimming shortened V by 2 bases and J by 4 bases, and 7 bases separated the two germline ends. The germline gives CDR1 SGHDT, CDR2 YYEEEE. The CDR3 contains 13 residues. Here the CDR3 reads CASSFLIYNEQFF. CDR3 nucleotides: TGTGCCAGCAGCTTCCTAATTTACAATGAGCAGTTCTTC.

J is TRBJ1-1 and V is TRBV18; 12 bases map to TRBD1. V lost 5 bases to trimming and J lost 4 bases; unmatched junction nucleotides: 5. Looked up from germline, CDR1 is KGHSH and CDR2 is LQKENI. The CDR3 spans 15 residues. The DNA of the CDR3 is TGTGCCAGCTCAAAGGGACAGGGGGCGGGCACTGAAGCTTTCTTT. Protein sequence: CASSKGQGAGTEAFF.

The chain uses TRBV10-3 and TRBJ2-7; the match to TRBD2 covers 7 bases. V shed 1 base, J shed 2 bases, and the junction held 5 bases outside the gene matches. Germline values: CDR1 ENHRY, CDR2 SYGVKD. CDR3 length equals 15 residues. The CDR3 DNA reads TGTGCCATCAGTGAGTTATCTAGCGGTCCCTACGAGCAGTACTTC. Its translation is CAISELSSGPYEQYF.

V gene TRBV28 combines with J gene TRBJ1-1; possible D gene TRBD1, 5 bases. The ends were cut back, 6 bases at V and 3 bases at J, with 11 bases in the middle. The CDR3 extends over 13 amino acids. Germline V gene sequence: CDR1 MDHEN, CDR2 SYDVKM. This CDR3 reads CASSQGDDTEAFF. In nucleotides, the CDR3 is TGTGCCAGCAGCCAGGGTGACGACACTGAAGCTTTCTTT.

This chain uses TRBV2 with TRBJ2-1; 12 bases align to TRBD2. The germline V gene has CDR1 SNHLY and CDR2 FYNNEI. This CDR3 is built from 14 residues. Germline trimming cut 7 bases from V and 9 bases from J; bases unmatched to any gene: 7. CDR3 nucleotide sequence: TGTGCCAGCACTAGCGGGGGGGCTACCGTTGAGCAGTTCTTC. This codes for CASTSGGATVEQFF.

This rearrangement joins TRBV7-2 to TRBJ1-5; D gene unclear. CDR1 is SGHTA and CDR2 is FQGNSA in the germline V gene. This CDR3 contains 12 residues. Trimming removed 4 bases at V and 4 bases at J, with 5 bases between. This chain's CDR3 is CASSSPNQPQHF. The CDR3 DNA sequence: TGTGCCAGCAGCTCCCCAAATCAGCCCCAGCATTTT.

The J gene is TRBJ2-1, the V gene TRBV19; 7 bases are shared with TRBD2. V was clipped by 7 bases and J by 0 bases; unmatched bases: 6. The V gene's germline CDR1 is LNHDA and CDR2 SQIVND (reference sequence). CDR3 size: 15 residues. CDR3 bases: TGTGCCAGTAAGACGGCGGGAGTCTCCTACAATGAGCAGTTCTTC. This codes for CASKTAGVSYNEQFF.

J is TRBJ2-5 and V is TRBV30; 8 nucleotides align to TRBD2. The germline CDR1 and CDR2 sequences are GTSNPN and SVGIG (reference sequence). V gave up 0 bases and J gave up 4 bases; unmatched junction bases: 7. This CDR3 spans 15 amino acids. The CDR3 loop reads CAWSVAGRAVETQYF. The CDR3 DNA follows: TGTGCCTGGAGTGTCGCCGGGAGGGCGGTAGAGACCCAGTACTTC. The full variable domain, completed using reference TRBV30 and TRBJ2-5, is SQTIHQWPATLVQPVGSPLSLECTVEGTSNPNLYWYRQAAGRGLQLLFYSVGIGQISSEVPQNLSASRPQDRQFILSSKKLLLSDSGFYLCAWSVAGRAVETQYFGPGTRLLVL.

This sequence joins TRBV27 and TRBJ2-7, with 7 bases aligning to TRBD2. Trimming removed 6 bases from V and 3 bases from J; junction bases left unmatched: 11. The CDR3 has 15 amino acids. CDR1 is MNHEY, CDR2 SMNVEV, per germline (reference sequence). The CDR3: CASRRSGLGVYEQYF. The CDR3 DNA reads as TGTGCCAGCAGGCGGAGCGGACTAGGAGTCTACGAGCAGTACTTC.

This chain uses TRBV7-2 with TRBJ1-1, with D uncertain. The V gene's germline CDR1 is SGHTA and CDR2 FQGNSA. V lost 3 bases to trimming and J lost 2 bases, with 4 bases between them. This CDR3 is 12 amino acids long. CDR3 protein: CASSFPNTEAFF. The CDR3 coding sequence is TGTGCCAGCAGCTTCCCAAACACTGAAGCTTTCTTT.

The chain joins TRBV29-1 to TRBJ1-1, with 7 bases lining up with TRBD1. CDR3 length: 12 residues. CDR1 and CDR2 from the germline V gene are SQVTM and ANQGSEA. CDR3 protein: CRSGDSPSEAFF. Written as DNA, the CDR3 is TGCAGGTCTGGGGACAGCCCTTCTGAAGCTTTCTTT.

The chain combines TRBV5-6 with TRBJ1-5; TRBD1 might be the D (6 bases). The germline V gene encodes CDR1 SGHDT and CDR2 YYEEEE. CDR3 length: 13 amino acids. The V gene lost 4 bases and the J gene lost 4 bases, with 9 bases spanning the gap. This CDR3 reads CASSPDRNQPQHF. The CDR3 DNA is TGTGCCAGCAGCCCGGACAGAAATCAGCCCCAGCATTTT.

This chain uses TRBV5-1 with TRBJ2-1; a weak D match, TRBD2 (5 bases). Germline loops: CDR1 SGHRS, CDR2 YFSETQ. V shed 5 bases and J shed 8 bases, with 17 bases lying between them. The CDR3 runs 14 residues. The CDR3 bases are TGCGCCAGCAGGCCCGGTCTGGGGAGCGATGAGCAGTTCTTC. It encodes CASRPGLGSDEQFF. Full variable domain (rest looked up from reference TRBV5-1 and TRBJ2-1): KAGVTQTPRYLIKTRGQQVTLSCSPISGHRSVSWYQQTPGQGLQFLFEYFSETQRNKGNFPGRFSGRQFSNSRSEMNVSTLELGDSALYLCASRPGLGSDEQFFGPGTRLTVL.

This clone came up a few times. V is TRBV10-3 and J is TRBJ2-3, with TRBD1 matching over 9 bases. Looked up from germline, CDR1 is ENHRY and CDR2 is SYGVKD. The length of the CDR3 is 16 residues. V trimming: 0 bases; J trimming: 3 bases; junction bases outside the gene matches: 4. The CDR3 DNA is TGTGCCATCAGTGAGTCCCCGGGACAGGGAACAGATACGCAGTATTTT. It yields the protein CAISESPGQGTDTQYF.

The table lists this clone with a count of one. The J gene is TRBJ1-2, the V gene TRBV7-8; 8 nucleotides line up with TRBD1. CDR1 and CDR2 (germline): SGHVS, FQNEAQ. The CDR3 spans 16 residues. Trimming removed 3 bases from V and 4 bases from J; junction bases left unmatched: 10. CDR3 sequence (DNA): TGTGCCAGCAGCTTTAAAGAGCGGGACAGGTTCTATGGCTACACCTTC. This translates into CASSFKERDRFYGYTF. The whole variable domain, filled in from reference TRBV7-8 and TRBJ1-2, reads GAGVSQSPRYKVAKRGQDVALRCDPISGHVSLFWYQQALGQGPEFLTYFQNEAQLDKSGLPSDRFFAERPEGSVSTLKIQRTQQEDSAVYLCASSFKERDRFYGYTFGSGTRLTVV.

This clone was detected once. Written as DNA, the CDR3 is TGCGCCAGCAGCCAAGATGGGAGGAGGACCTTGAACACTGAAGCTTTCTTT. It specifies CASSQDGRRTLNTEAFF. This sequence joins TRBV4-1 and TRBJ1-1; no clear D gene. The CDR3 contains 17 residues. The ends were cut back, 0 bases at V and 0 bases at J, with 14 bases in the middle. The germline CDR1 and CDR2 sequences are MGHRA and YSYEKL.

The chain couples TRBV5-1 to TRBJ2-5; TRBD1 matches at 8 bases. The germline V gene has CDR1 SGHRS and CDR2 YFSETQ. The CDR3 runs 14 residues. With V trimmed by 3 bases and J by 3 bases, 4 bases remained unmatched. CDR3 in DNA: TGCGCCAGCAGCTCGACAGGGGTGGAAGAGACCCAGTACTTC. Translated: CASSSTGVEETQYF.